The 6 T cell receptor beta chains below all came from one sample that was sequenced in a study of blood T cell repertoires in COVID-19 (dated by TCRdb to between 2020 and 2021). Library prep was done by the immunoSEQ multiplex PCR assay. TCRdb mirrors the immuneACCESS table, restricted to in-frame sequences. Some clones are absent from its copies; in checked studies, under half trace to an unresolved V gene, and the reason for the others is unknown. The sample table shows a few hundred thousand clones, and 75% to 85% are seen once. The ten most abundant clones make up roughly 8.7% of the sample. Sequencing input: peripheral blood. These receptors were collected from a man between 45 and 60 years old with active or convalescent COVID-19.

The chain couples TRBV6-5 to TRBJ2-7, with TRBD1 matching over 10 bases. In germline, CDR1 is MNHEY, CDR2 SVGAGI. The trim removed 10 bases at V and 2 bases at J, leaving 5 bases unmatched. This CDR3 is 13 amino acids long. CDR3 residues: CAIDRGQAYEQYF. The CDR3 bases are TGTGCCATAGACAGGGGGCAGGCCTACGAGCAGTACTTC.

The CDR3, as DNA: TGCGCCAGCAGCTGGGACAGGAAAGGTACCCGGGAGCTGTTTTTT. Protein: CASSWDRKGTRELFF. The gene calls are TRBV5-1 and TRBJ2-2; TRBD1 matches at 8 bases. This CDR3 has 15 residues. Trimming cost V 3 bases and J 9 bases; bases outside gene matches: 10. Germline V gene lookup returns CDR1 SGHRS and CDR2 YFSETQ. Full variable domain (outside the CDR3, taken from reference TRBV5-1 and TRBJ2-2): KAGVTQTPRYLIKTRGQQVTLSCSPISGHRSVSWYQQTPGQGLQFLFEYFSETQRNKGNFPGRFSGRQFSNSRSEMNVSTLELGDSALYLCASSWDRKGTRELFFGEGSRLTVL.

The CDR3 sequence is CASSRTPGQLRSHEQFF. CDR3 DNA: TGCGCCAGCAGCCGAACCCCGGGACAGCTACGTTCCCATGAGCAGTTCTTC. The V gene is TRBV23-1, the J gene TRBJ2-1, with 7 bases aligning to TRBD1. TRBV23-1 carries the ORF label, with uncertain function. The CDR3 is 17 residues long. Trimming removed 6 bases from V and 8 bases from J; junction bases left unmatched: 19.

The rearrangement links TRBV10-3 to TRBJ1-1; TRBD1 might be the D (6 bases). Germline V gene sequence: CDR1 ENHRY, CDR2 SYGVKD. The CDR3 covers 16 residues. Trimming pared 0 bases from V and 1 base from J, leaving 12 bases between. Written as DNA, the CDR3 is TGTGCCATCAGTGAGTCGGGGGGGCTCGGGAACACTGAAGCTTTCTTT. Encoded protein: CAISESGGLGNTEAFF.

This chain connects TRBV19 to TRBJ2-1; the match to TRBD1 covers 9 bases. CDR1 is LNHDA and CDR2 is SQIVND in the germline V gene (reference sequence). CDR3 length equals 14 residues. V dropped 3 bases and J dropped 7; count of bases not matched to a gene: 4. CDR3 in amino acids: CASSIWTGENEQFF. The CDR3 coding sequence is TGTGCCAGTAGTATCTGGACAGGGGAGAATGAGCAGTTCTTC.

The chain combines TRBV4-1 with TRBJ2-5; a possible D gene is TRBD2 (5 bases). Germline V gene data show CDR1 as MGHRA and CDR2 as YSYEKL. V dropped 3 bases and J dropped 1 base, with 12 bases sitting between them. The CDR3 length is 15 residues. The CDR3 DNA reads TGCGCCAGCAGCCAGGAGGAGCTAGCCCAAGAGACCCAGTACTTC. As protein: CASSQEELAQETQYF.